The 7 T cell receptor beta chains below come from one sample, sequenced in a study of T cell responses to AZD1222 COVID-19 vaccine. This table comes from immunoSEQ multiplex PCR, and its TCRdb copy is limited to in-frame clones, with some not included. Of about 140,000 clones listed, approximately 91% are singletons. This material consisted of peripheral blood, taken 28 days after the second AZD1222 dose. The source of these receptors is an adult who received the AZD1222 COVID-19 vaccine.

The chain uses TRBV6-4 and TRBJ2-6; tentative D call: TRBD1 (6 bases). V was cut by 6 bases and J by 1 base, with 10 bases left in between. This CDR3 has 15 amino acids. Looked up from germline, CDR1 is MRHNA and CDR2 is SNTAGT. In DNA, the CDR3 is TGTGCCAGCAGCGACACAGGGTCTGGGGCCAACGTCCTGACTTTC. It encodes CASSDTGSGANVLTF.

The chain employs TRBV6-5 and TRBJ1-2, with 8 bases that match TRBD1. V trimming: 0 bases; J trimming: 6 bases; junction bases outside the gene matches: 3. This CDR3 contains 14 residues. CDR1 and CDR2 from the germline V gene are MNHEY and SVGAGI. The CDR3 loop is CASSYSQGADGYTF. The CDR3 DNA reads as TGTGCCAGCAGTTACTCGCAGGGGGCGGATGGCTACACCTTC.

The CDR3 bases are TGCGCCAGCAGCTTGGAAGGTCAGGGGTTACCCCTCCACTTT. As protein: CASSLEGQGLPLHF. V and J are TRBV5-1 and TRBJ1-6; tentative D call: TRBD1 (6 bases). Germline CDR1 is SGHRS and CDR2 is YFSETQ. The CDR3 has 14 amino acids. Trimming left V 0 bases short and J 12 bases short, with 13 bases between. Full variable domain (remainder filled in from reference TRBV5-1 and TRBJ1-6): KAGVTQTPRYLIKTRGQQVTLSCSPISGHRSVSWYQQTPGQGLQFLFEYFSETQRNKGNFPGRFSGRQFSNSRSEMNVSTLELGDSALYLCASSLEGQGLPLHFGNGTRLTVT.

This clone showed up just a few times. The CDR3 protein is CASSQDLETQYF. CDR3 DNA: TGTGCCAGCAGCCAAGATTTAGAGACCCAGTACTTC. This rearrangement joins TRBV3-1 (or the pseudogene TRBV3-2) to TRBJ2-5, with D unclear. The V end was cut by 0 bases, the J end by 4 bases, with 3 bases between. Per germline, CDR1 LGHDT and CDR2 YNNKEL (reference sequence). The CDR3 sequence is 12 residues long.

This rearrangement joins TRBV18 to TRBJ1-5; no clear D gene. Trimming pared 2 bases from V and 6 bases from J, leaving 11 bases between. The CDR3 is made up of 14 amino acids. CDR1 is KGHSH, CDR2 LQKENI, per germline. CDR3 in DNA: TGTGCCAGCTCACCAGATCGGGGAGGTCAGCCCCAGCATTTT. Its protein product is CASSPDRGGQPQHF. The variable domain in full, with the rest retrieved from reference TRBV18 and TRBJ1-5, is NAGVMQNPRHLVRRRGQEARLRCSPMKGHSHVYWYRQLPEEGLKFMVYLQKENIIDESGMPKERFSAEFPKEGPSILRIQQVVRGDSAAYFCASSPDRGGQPQHFGDGTRLSIL.

The CDR3 DNA sequence: TGTGCCAGCTCACCAGAGGGGGCGGTTGGAAATGAGCAGTTCTTC. As protein: CASSPEGAVGNEQFF. This chain joins TRBV18 and TRBJ2-1; 7 bases are a match to TRBD1. This CDR3 comprises 15 residues. CDR1 is KGHSH, CDR2 LQKENI, per germline. The ends lost 2 bases at V and 7 bases at J; junction bases unmatched: 8. The full variable domain, completed using reference TRBV18 and TRBJ2-1, is NAGVMQNPRHLVRRRGQEARLRCSPMKGHSHVYWYRQLPEEGLKFMVYLQKENIIDESGMPKERFSAEFPKEGPSILRIQQVVRGDSAAYFCASSPEGAVGNEQFFGPGTRLTVL.

The chain combines TRBV27 with TRBJ2-7; no definite D call. Germline V gene sequence: CDR1 MNHEY, CDR2 SMNVEV (reference sequence). With 5 bases removed from V and 2 bases from J, the gap between germline ends came to 13 bases. CDR3 length: 14 residues. CDR3 in DNA: TGTGCCAGCAGTGCCATGGGATATACCTACGAGCAGTACTTC. The encoded protein is CASSAMGYTYEQYF.